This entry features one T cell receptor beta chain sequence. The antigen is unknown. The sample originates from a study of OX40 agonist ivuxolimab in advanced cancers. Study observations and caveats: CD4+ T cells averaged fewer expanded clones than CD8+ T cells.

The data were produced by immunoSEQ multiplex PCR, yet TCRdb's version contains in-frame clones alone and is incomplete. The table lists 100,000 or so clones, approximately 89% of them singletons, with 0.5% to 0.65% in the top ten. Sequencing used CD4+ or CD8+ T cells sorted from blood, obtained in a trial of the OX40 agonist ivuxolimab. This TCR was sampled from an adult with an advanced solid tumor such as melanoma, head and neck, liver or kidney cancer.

CDR3 DNA: TGTGCCAGCAGGGATCGACAGGGGGCCCTTCAGCCCCAGCATTTT. Its translation is CASRDRQGALQPQHF. This chain connects TRBV6-5 to TRBJ1-5; 10 bases are shared with TRBD1. CDR1 is MNHEY and CDR2 is SVGAGI in the germline V gene. CDR3 length equals 15 residues. V trimming: 6 bases; J trimming: 6 bases; junction bases outside the gene matches: 8.